This TCR beta chain comes out of a study of T cell repertoires in ileal Crohn's disease. For the study at large: From the surgical specimen's inflamed ileum, biopsies were taken as M0.

Time point here: inflamed ileum from the surgical specimen. Germline loops: CDR1 SSHAT, CDR2 FNYEAQ (reference sequence). The length of the CDR3 is 16 residues. A single count supports this clone. The junction and the germline gene differ at one end; a read error may be behind it. The assay was immunoSEQ multiplex PCR, and TCRdb's table has in-frame clones only and misses some. The table shows approximately 14,000 clones, with roughly 80% occurring only once. The sample consisted of ileal tissue. This sequence was found in an adult with Crohn's disease. J is TRBJ2-5 and V is TRBV7-7, with 13 bases matching TRBD2. CDR3 DNA: TGTGCTAGCAGCCTAGGACTAGCGGGGGTCCAAGAGACCCAGTACTTC. It is translated as CASSLGLAGVQETQYF.